Below, one TCR beta chain is given with its context. This clone was counted a single time. No antigen is known for it. The sample holds no much larger clone one base away, and base qualities are not on file. The collaborating institutions used their own protocols to collect whole blood in K2EDTA tubes. For TCRbeta analysis, collaborator samples were shipped as frozen whole blood, as isolated PBMCs, or as DNA extracted from either sample type. The V and J ends are trimmed by 0 bases and 4 bases, leaving 4 bases between them. The germline V gene sets CDR1 to SGHTA and CDR2 to FQGTGA. The CDR3, cysteine through phenylalanine, is 13 amino acids long. The only DNA kept is the CDR3, 39 bases in frame from the first base. The data were obtained in a study of blood T cell repertoires in COVID-19 (dated by TCRdb to the early 2020s). Background on the whole study: Samples covering the acute and convalescent phases of COVID-19 were provided by collaborators in the United States, Italy and Spain. Sample metadata almost always included a de-identified subject ID, COVID-19 status, age in years and sex. The samples were drawn from two sources: the first 160 participants of the ongoing ImmuneRACE study, and fewer than 1,500 subjects contributed by 6 global collaborators. The dataset comprised deeply sampled blood TCRbeta repertoires from subjects exposed to, actively infected with, or recovered from COVID-19. The material from the prospective study consisted of cDNA or gDNA derived from T cells, B-cell-depleted T cells, or PBMCs. The repertoires were made available in a free public database intended to serve as a resource for research on the immune response to SARS-CoV-2. Where available, HLA class I and class II types were taken from metadata supplied by the sample provider and were not determined by assay-based typing.

Findings and caveats that apply to the study as a whole: The amount of clinical and demographic metadata varied by source and participant and was provided uncurated.

TCRbeta CDR3 regions were amplified from genomic DNA by means of the immunoSEQ Assay, a bias-controlled multiplex PCR. The study's own analysis went as follows. The number of nucleated cells in each sample was estimated by amplification of reference gene primers within the assay. To quantify the absolute abundance of each unique TCRbeta CDR3 rearrangement, sequence reads were collapsed and filtered. For each sample, productive Simpson clonality was calculated as the square root of Simpson's diversity index across productive rearrangements. This is the immuneACCESS table as TCRdb keeps it, with only in-frame sequences that have V and J called. A part of the clones is gone; compared with another copy, unresolved V genes explain less than half, and the rest is unexplained. D and trimming come from the DNA, and the V and J calls and clone size come from that table. The sample data list about 73,000 clones, and around 80% of these were observed just once. Roughly 5% of the sample is held by the ten biggest clonotypes.

The sequencing input was peripheral blood. The clonotype originates from a man aged 50 to 60 with active COVID-19. This sequence uses TRBV7-3 and TRBJ1-3; no D segment can be confidently identified. The CDR3 sequence is CASSLTTGNTIYF. The nucleotides are TGTGCCAGCAGCTTAACAACAGGAAACACCATATATTTT.